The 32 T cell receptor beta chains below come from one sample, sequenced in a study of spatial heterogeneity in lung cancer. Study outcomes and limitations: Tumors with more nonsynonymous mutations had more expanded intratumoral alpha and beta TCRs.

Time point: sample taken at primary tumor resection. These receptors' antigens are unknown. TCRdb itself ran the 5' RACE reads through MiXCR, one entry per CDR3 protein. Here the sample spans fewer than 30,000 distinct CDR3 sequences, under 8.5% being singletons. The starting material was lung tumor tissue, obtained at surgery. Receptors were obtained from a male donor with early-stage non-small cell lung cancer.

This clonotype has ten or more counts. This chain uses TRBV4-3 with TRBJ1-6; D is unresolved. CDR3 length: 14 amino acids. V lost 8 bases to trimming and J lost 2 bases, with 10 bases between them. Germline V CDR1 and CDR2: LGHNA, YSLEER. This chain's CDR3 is CASAKEAYNSPLHF. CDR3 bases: TGCGCCAGCGCGAAGGAGGCCTATAATTCACCCCTCCACTTT.

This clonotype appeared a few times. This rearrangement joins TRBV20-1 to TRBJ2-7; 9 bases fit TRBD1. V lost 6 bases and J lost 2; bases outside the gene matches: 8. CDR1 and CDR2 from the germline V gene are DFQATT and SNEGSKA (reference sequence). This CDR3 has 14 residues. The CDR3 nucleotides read TGCAGTGCAATGCCGGGACAGGGTACCTACGAGCAGTACTTC. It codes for CSAMPGQGTYEQYF.

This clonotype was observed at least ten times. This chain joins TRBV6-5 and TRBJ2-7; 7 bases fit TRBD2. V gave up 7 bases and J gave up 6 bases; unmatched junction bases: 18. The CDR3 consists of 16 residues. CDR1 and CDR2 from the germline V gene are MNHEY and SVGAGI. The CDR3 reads CASTENAGLGRGEQYF. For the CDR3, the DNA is TGTGCCAGCACCGAGAACGCTGGACTAGGGAGGGGCGAGCAGTACTTC.

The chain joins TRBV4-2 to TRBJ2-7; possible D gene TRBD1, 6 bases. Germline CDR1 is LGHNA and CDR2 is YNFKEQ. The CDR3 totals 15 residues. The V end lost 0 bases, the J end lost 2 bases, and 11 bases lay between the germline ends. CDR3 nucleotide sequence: TGTGCCAGCAGCCAAGATAAGTCAGGGGCCTACGAGCAGTACTTC. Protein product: CASSQDKSGAYEQYF.

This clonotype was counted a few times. The CDR3 nucleotides are TGTGCCACCAAGGGGGACAGGGGTGTCACTGAAGCTTTCTTT. Its translation is CATKGDRGVTEAFF. The chain carries TRBV10-3 and TRBJ1-1; 10 nucleotides match TRBD1. The V and J ends lost 10 bases and 4 bases, in that order; junction bases with no gene match: 9. CDR1 is ENHRY and CDR2 is SYGVKD in the germline V gene. This CDR3 has 14 amino acids.

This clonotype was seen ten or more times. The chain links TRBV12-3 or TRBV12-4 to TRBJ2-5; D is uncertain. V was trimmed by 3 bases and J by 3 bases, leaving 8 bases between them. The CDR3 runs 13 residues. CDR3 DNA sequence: TGTGCCAGCAGTTTCGGCAGCAAAGAGACCCAGTACTTC. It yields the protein CASSFGSKETQYF.

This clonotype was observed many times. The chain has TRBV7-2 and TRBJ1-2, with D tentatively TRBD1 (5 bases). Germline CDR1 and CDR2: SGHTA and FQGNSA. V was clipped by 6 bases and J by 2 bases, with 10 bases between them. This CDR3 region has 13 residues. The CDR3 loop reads CASRKTENYGYTF. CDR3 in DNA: TGTGCCAGCAGAAAGACAGAAAACTATGGCTACACCTTC.

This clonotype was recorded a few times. The CDR3 region is CASSVGQENTEAFF. In DNA form, the CDR3 reads TGTGCCAGCAGCGTAGGTCAGGAGAACACTGAAGCTTTCTTT. The chain uses TRBV9 and TRBJ1-1; D gene unclear. Germline CDR1 SGDLS, CDR2 YYNGEE. The CDR3 has 14 residues. Trimming took 0 bases from V and 1 from J, leaving 7 bases between them. Full variable domain (outside the CDR3, taken from reference TRBV9 and TRBJ1-1): DSGVTQTPKHLITATGQRVTLRCSPRSGDLSVYWYQQSLDQGLQFLIQYYNGEERAKGNILERFSAQQFPDLHSELNLSSLELGDSALYFCASSVGQENTEAFFGQGTRLTVV.

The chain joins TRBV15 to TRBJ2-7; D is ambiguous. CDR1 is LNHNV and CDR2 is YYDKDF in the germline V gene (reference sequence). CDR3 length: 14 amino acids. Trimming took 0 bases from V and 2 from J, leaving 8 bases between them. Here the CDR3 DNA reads TGTGCCACCAGCAGAGATCCAGGAACCTACGAGCAGTACTTC. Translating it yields CATSRDPGTYEQYF.

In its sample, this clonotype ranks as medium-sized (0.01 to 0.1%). For the CDR3, the DNA is TGTGCCAGCAGTTTAGGACAGTTCTACGAGCAGTACTTC. This encodes CASSLGQFYEQYF. J is TRBJ2-7 and V is TRBV28; D is possibly TRBD1 (6 bases). The CDR3 consists of 13 residues. Trimming removed 2 bases at V and 3 bases at J, with 8 bases between. Germline V gives CDR1 MDHEN, CDR2 SYDVKM.

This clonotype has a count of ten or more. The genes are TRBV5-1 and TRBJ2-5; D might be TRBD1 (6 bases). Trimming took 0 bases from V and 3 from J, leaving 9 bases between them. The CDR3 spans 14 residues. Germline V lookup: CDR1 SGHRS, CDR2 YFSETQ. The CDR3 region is CASSLEGGEETQYF. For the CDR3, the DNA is TGCGCCAGCAGCTTGGAAGGGGGTGAAGAGACCCAGTACTTC.

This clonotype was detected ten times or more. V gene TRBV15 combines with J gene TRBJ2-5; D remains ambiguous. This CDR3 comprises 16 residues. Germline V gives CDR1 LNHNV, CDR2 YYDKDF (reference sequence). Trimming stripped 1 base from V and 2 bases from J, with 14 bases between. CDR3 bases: TGTGCCACCAGCAGAGGGTCGACCACCCGGCAAGAGACCCAGTACTTC. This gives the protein CATSRGSTTRQETQYF.

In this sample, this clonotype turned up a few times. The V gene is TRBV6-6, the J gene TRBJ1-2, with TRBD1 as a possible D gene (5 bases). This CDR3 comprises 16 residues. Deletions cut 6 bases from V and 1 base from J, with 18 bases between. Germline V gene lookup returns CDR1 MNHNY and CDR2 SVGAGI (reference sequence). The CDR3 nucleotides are TGTGCCAGCAGGGCTCGGACGGAACAGGATAACTATGGCTACACCTTC. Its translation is CASRARTEQDNYGYTF.

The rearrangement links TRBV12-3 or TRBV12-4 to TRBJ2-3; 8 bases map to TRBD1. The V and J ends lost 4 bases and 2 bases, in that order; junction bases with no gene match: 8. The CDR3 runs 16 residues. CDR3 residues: CASSWRQGADTDTQYF. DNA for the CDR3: TGTGCCAGCAGTTGGAGGCAGGGGGCAGACACAGATACGCAGTATTTT.

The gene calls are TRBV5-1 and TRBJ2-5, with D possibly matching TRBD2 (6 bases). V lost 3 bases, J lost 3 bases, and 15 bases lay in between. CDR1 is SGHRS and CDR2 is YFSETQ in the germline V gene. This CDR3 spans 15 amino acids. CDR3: CASSSTSGGKETQYF. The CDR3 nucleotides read TGCGCCAGCAGCTCTACCTCCGGGGGAAAAGAGACCCAGTACTTC.

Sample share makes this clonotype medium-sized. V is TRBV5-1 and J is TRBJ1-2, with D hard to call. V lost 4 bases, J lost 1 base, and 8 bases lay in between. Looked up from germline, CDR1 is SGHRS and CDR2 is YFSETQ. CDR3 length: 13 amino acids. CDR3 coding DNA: TGCGCCAGCAGCCCAACACTTAACTATGGCTACACCTTC. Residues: CASSPTLNYGYTF.

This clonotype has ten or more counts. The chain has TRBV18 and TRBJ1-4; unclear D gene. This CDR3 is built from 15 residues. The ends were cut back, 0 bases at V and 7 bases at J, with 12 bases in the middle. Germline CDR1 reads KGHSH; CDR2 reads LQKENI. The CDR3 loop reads CASSPPSGEGEKLFF. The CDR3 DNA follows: TGTGCCAGCTCACCACCATCCGGGGAGGGTGAAAAACTGTTTTTT. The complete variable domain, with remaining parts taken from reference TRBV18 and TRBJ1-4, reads NAGVMQNPRHLVRRRGQEARLRCSPMKGHSHVYWYRQLPEEGLKFMVYLQKENIIDESGMPKERFSAEFPKEGPSILRIQQVVRGDSAAYFCASSPPSGEGEKLFFGSGTQLSVL.

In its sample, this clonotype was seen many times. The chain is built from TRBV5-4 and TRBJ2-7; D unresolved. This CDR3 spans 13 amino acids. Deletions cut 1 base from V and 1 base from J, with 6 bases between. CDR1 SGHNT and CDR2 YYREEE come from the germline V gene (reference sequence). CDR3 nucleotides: TGTGCCAGCAGCTTGACTGTATCCTACGAGCAGTACTTC. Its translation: CASSLTVSYEQYF.

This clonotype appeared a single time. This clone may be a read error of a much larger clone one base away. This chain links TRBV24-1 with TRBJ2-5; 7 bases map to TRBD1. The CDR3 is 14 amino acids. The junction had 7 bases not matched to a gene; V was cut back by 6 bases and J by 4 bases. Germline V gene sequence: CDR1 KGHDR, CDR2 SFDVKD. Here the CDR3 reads CATSTWTGRETQYF. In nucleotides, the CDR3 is TGTGCCACCAGTACCTGGACAGGACGAGAGACCCAGTACTTC.

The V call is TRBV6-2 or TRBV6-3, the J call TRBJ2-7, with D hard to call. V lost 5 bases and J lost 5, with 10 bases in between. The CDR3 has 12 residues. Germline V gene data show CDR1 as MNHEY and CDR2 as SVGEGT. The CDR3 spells CASSRRTNEQYF. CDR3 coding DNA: TGTGCCAGCAGTCGCCGGACGAACGAGCAGTACTTC.

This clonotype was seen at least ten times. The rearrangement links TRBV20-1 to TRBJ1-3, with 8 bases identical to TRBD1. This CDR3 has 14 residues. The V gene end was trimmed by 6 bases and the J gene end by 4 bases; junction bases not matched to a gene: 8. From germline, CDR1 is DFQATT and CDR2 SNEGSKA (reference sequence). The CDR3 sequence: CSARQGTQGNTIYF. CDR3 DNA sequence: TGCAGTGCAAGACAGGGGACTCAGGGAAACACCATATATTTT.

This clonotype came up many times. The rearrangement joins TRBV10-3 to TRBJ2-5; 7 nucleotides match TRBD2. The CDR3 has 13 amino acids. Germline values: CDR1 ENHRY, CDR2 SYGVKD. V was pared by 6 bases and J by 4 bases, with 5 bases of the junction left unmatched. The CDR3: CAISTSAPETQYF. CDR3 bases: TGTGCCATCAGCACTAGCGCGCCAGAGACCCAGTACTTC.

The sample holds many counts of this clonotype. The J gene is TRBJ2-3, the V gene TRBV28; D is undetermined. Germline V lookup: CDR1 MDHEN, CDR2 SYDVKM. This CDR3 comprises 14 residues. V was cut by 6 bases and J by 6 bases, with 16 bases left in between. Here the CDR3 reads CASRPPGDRDTQYF. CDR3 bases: TGTGCCAGCAGGCCTCCGGGCGATAGGGATACGCAGTATTTT.

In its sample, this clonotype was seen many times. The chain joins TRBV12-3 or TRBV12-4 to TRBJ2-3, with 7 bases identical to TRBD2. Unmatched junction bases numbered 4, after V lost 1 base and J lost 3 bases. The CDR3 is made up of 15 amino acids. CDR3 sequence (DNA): TGTGCCAGCAGTTTAGAACTAGCGAAAACAGATACGCAGTATTTT. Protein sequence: CASSLELAKTDTQYF.

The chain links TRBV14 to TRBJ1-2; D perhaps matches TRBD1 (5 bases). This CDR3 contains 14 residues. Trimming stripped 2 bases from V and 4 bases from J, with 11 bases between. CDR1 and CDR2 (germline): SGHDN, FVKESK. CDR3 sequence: CASSQFFGAYGYTF. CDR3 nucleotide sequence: TGTGCCAGCAGCCAATTCTTCGGGGCCTATGGCTACACCTTC.

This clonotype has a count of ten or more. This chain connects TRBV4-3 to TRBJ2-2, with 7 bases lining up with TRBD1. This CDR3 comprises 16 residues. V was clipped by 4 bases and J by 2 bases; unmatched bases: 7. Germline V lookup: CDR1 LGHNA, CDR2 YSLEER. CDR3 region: CASSLRRDSNTGELFF. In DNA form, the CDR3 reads TGCGCCAGCAGCCTCAGACGGGACAGTAACACCGGGGAGCTGTTTTTT.

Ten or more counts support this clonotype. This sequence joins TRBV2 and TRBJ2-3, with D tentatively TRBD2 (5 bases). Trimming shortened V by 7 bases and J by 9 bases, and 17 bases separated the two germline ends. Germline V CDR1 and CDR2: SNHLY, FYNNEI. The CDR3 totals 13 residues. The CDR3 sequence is CASTPGEGLTQYF. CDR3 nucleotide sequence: TGTGCCAGCACGCCCGGTGAGGGCTTGACGCAGTATTTT.

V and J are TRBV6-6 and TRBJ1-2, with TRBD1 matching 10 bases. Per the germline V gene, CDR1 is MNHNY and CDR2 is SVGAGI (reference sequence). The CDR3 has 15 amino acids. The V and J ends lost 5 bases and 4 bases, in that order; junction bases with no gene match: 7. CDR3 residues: CASSSGQGGAYGYTF. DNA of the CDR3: TGTGCCAGCAGTAGCGGACAGGGGGGGGCCTATGGCTACACCTTC.

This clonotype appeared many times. CDR3 nucleotide sequence: TGTGCCAGCAGTTTGGCCGCCGGACAGGGGGATGGCTACACCTTC. It specifies CASSLAAGQGDGYTF. V and J are TRBV28 and TRBJ1-2; 10 nucleotides agree with TRBD1. J gave up 6 bases and V 3 bases, and 7 bases lay outside the gene matches. The CDR3 loop spans 15 amino acids. The germline V gene has CDR1 MDHEN and CDR2 SYDVKM.

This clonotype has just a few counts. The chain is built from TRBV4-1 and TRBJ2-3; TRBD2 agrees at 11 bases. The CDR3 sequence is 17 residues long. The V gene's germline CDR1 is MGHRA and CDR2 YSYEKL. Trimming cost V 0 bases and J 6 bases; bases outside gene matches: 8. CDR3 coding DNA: TGCGCCAGCAGCCAAGATCCCCCGGCTAGCGGGGGGGATACGCAGTATTTT. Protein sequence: CASSQDPPASGGDTQYF.

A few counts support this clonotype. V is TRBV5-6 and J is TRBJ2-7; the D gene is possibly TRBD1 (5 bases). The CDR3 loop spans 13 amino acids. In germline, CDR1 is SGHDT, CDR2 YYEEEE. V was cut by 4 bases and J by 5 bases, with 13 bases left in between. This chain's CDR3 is CASSPIRGDEQYF. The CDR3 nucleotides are TGTGCCAGCAGCCCCATTAGGGGCGACGAGCAGTACTTC.

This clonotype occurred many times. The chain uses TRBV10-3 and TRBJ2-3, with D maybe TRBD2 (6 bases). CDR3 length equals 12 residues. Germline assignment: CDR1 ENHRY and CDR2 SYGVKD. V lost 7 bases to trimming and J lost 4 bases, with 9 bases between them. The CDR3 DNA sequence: TGTGCCATCATGGGCGGGGCAGATACGCAGTATTTT. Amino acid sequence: CAIMGGADTQYF.